This is a list of T cell receptor beta chains from one sample in a study of technical replicates of blood from a few donors. Sequencing was performed with immunoSEQ multiplex PCR; in TCRdb, only in-frame clones are kept and a portion is missing. The table lists just over 70,000 clones, 90% to 95% of them singletons. The sequenced material came from T cells isolated from PBMCs. Receptors were obtained from a human donor in good health. The CDR3 runs from the conserved cysteine through the conserved F or W. Each record gives: clone size, V gene, D gene, J gene, CDR3 protein, CDR3 DNA. D genes are given only for firm matches. The listing skips clone size in some rows; elsewhere it reads once, few, many or a size class.

-	TRBV11-2	-	TRBJ1-4	CASSSQKSSEKLFF	TGTGCCAGCAGCTCCCAAAAGAGTTCAGAAAAACTGTTTTTT
few	TRBV10-1	-	TRBJ1-5	CASSSTPNQPQHF	TGCGCCAGCAGTAGCACGCCTAATCAGCCCCAGCATTTT
-	TRBV7-2	-	TRBJ2-7	CASSLIAGDEQYF	TGTGCCAGCAGCTTAATAGCAGGGGACGAGCAGTACTTC
-	TRBV6-5	-	TRBJ1-1	CASGALGKKNTEAFF	TGTGCCAGCGGGGCGTTAGGGAAAAAGAACACTGAAGCTTTCTTT
-	TRBV18	-	TRBJ2-7	CASSPSSSGEQYF	TGTGCCAGCTCACCCTCCTCCTCGGGCGAGCAGTACTTC
-	TRBV12-2	-	TRBJ2-2	CASRRGLAGKGGELFF	TGTGCAAGTCGCCGAGGACTAGCGGGAAAGGGCGGGGAGCTGTTTTTT
-	TRBV25-1	-	TRBJ2-3	CASARLVSTDTQYF	TGTGCCAGCGCAAGACTAGTAAGCACAGATACGCAGTATTTT
-	TRBV27	-	TRBJ2-7	CASSLSRDSEQYF	TGTGCCAGCAGTTTATCGAGGGACTCCGAGCAGTACTTC
-	TRBV19	-	TRBJ2-3	CASSIIGGIEYF	TGTGCCAGTAGTATAATCGGCGGGATAGAGTATTTT
once	TRBV6-5	TRBD1	TRBJ1-4	CAIRATGTGNEKLFF	TGTGCCATCCGCGCCACCGGGACAGGGAACGAAAAACTGTTTTTT
-	TRBV6-4	TRBD2	TRBJ2-3	CASSGVASGADTQYF	TGTGCCAGCAGTGGGGTGGCTAGCGGGGCAGATACGCAGTATTTT
-	TRBV19	-	TRBJ1-2	CASREVGSYGYTF	TGTGCCAGTAGGGAGGTAGGGTCCTATGGCTACACCTTC
-	TRBV4-3	-	TRBJ1-2	CASSQEIDGLRGANYGYTF	TGCGCCAGCAGCCAAGAAATTGACGGCCTACGAGGAGCTAACTATGGCTACACCTTC
-	TRBV11-2	TRBD2	TRBJ2-7	CASTPIAGVYEQYF	TGTGCCAGCACCCCTATAGCGGGAGTATACGAGCAGTACTTC
-	TRBV18	TRBD2	TRBJ2-1	CASSPLGLAQGEQFF	TGTGCCAGCTCACCGTTGGGACTAGCTCAGGGTGAGCAGTTCTTC
-	TRBV6-5	-	TRBJ1-2	CASSYLGRNYTF	TGTGCCAGCAGTTACTTAGGCAGGAACTACACCTTC
-	TRBV9	-	TRBJ1-5	CASSGNRGNQPQHF	TGTGCCAGCAGCGGAAACAGGGGCAATCAGCCCCAGCATTTT
-	TRBV7-2	TRBD2	TRBJ2-7	CASSLATSGRPQYF	TGTGCCAGCAGCCTGGCGACTAGCGGGAGGCCTCAGTACTTC
-	TRBV7-3	TRBD2	TRBJ2-3	CASSLGLAGDTQYF	TGTGCCAGCAGCTTAGGACTAGCGGGAGATACGCAGTATTTT
-	TRBV29-1	-	TRBJ2-7	CSARRGGMVEQYF	TGCAGCGCCAGAAGAGGCGGGATGGTCGAGCAGTACTTC
-	TRBV7-9	-	TRBJ1-1	CASSLSDTTEAFF	TGTGCCAGCAGCTTATCGGACACCACTGAAGCTTTCTTT
-	TRBV11-2	-	TRBJ1-1	CASSLGHPEAFF	TGTGCCAGCAGCTTAGGACACCCTGAAGCTTTCTTT
once	TRBV28	-	TRBJ2-1	CASTSAAGPYNEQFF	TGTGCCAGCACCAGCGCTGCGGGTCCCTACAATGAGCAGTTCTTC
-	TRBV9	-	TRBJ2-1	CASSKSGFSYNEQFF	TGTGCCAGCAGTAAAAGCGGCTTCTCCTACAATGAGCAGTTCTTC
once	TRBV7-9	TRBD1	TRBJ1-1	CASSPGTVEAFF	TGTGCCAGCAGCCCAGGGACAGTTGAAGCTTTCTTT
-	TRBV19	-	TRBJ2-7	CASSEQGGERYEQYF	TGTGCCAGTAGTGAGCAAGGGGGAGAGAGATACGAGCAGTACTTC
-	TRBV7-9	-	TRBJ2-3	CASSLGAEGTDTQYF	TGTGCCAGCAGCTTAGGGGCGGAGGGCACAGATACGCAGTATTTT
-	TRBV19	-	TRBJ1-2	CASRTNVGAGYGYTF	TGTGCCAGTAGGACTAATGTGGGGGCAGGATATGGCTACACCTTC
-	TRBV9	-	TRBJ2-2	CASSVAVGANTGELFF	TGTGCCAGCAGCGTAGCGGTGGGAGCGAACACCGGGGAGCTGTTTTTT
-	TRBV6-1	TRBD1	TRBJ1-1	CASTRGFNTEAFF	TGTGCCAGCACCAGGGGGTTTAACACTGAAGCTTTCTTT
-	TRBV28	-	TRBJ1-3	CASGEDGNTIYF	TGTGCCAGCGGTGAGGATGGAAACACCATATATTTT
-	TRBV27	TRBD1	TRBJ1-4	CASSVYRGREKLFF	TGTGCCAGCAGTGTTTACAGGGGGCGGGAAAAACTGTTTTTT
once	TRBV5-1	TRBD1	TRBJ2-3	CASSLQGGTDTQYF	TGCGCCAGCAGCTTGCAGGGGGGCACAGATACGCAGTATTTT
-	TRBV9	TRBD1	TRBJ1-1	CASSAWTGRNTEAFF	TGTGCCAGCAGCGCCTGGACAGGGAGGAACACTGAAGCTTTCTTT
-	TRBV30	-	TRBJ1-5	CAWSVLRGNGQPQHF	TGTGCCTGGAGTGTACTGCGAGGGAACGGCCAGCCCCAGCATTTT
-	TRBV11-2	-	TRBJ2-7	CASRGFGGSYEQYF	TGTGCCAGCAGAGGTTTCGGAGGATCCTACGAGCAGTACTTC
-	TRBV7-2	TRBD2	TRBJ2-7	CASSLEGRTSGSYEQYF	TGTGCCAGCAGCTTAGAAGGTAGGACTAGCGGGTCGTACGAGCAGTACTTC
-	TRBV7-9	-	TRBJ2-7	CASSPEFSYEQYF	TGTGCCAGCAGCCCGGAGTTCTCCTACGAGCAGTACTTC
-	TRBV6-5	-	TRBJ2-7	CASKERTSSYEQYF	TGTGCCAGCAAGGAACGGACATCCTCCTACGAGCAGTACTTC
-	TRBV7-9	-	TRBJ1-2	CASSPPLGPNYGYTF	TGTGCCAGCAGCCCCCCCCTGGGGCCCAACTATGGCTACACCTTC
-	TRBV4-1	TRBD1	TRBJ1-4	CASSHGQGAIPYEKLFF	TGCGCCAGCAGCCACGGACAGGGGGCGATACCTTATGAAAAACTGTTTTTT
-	TRBV19	-	TRBJ2-7	CASSIGSSTEQYF	TGTGCCAGTAGTATAGGGAGTTCCACCGAGCAGTACTTC
-	TRBV11-2	-	TRBJ1-4	CASSLGVSNEKLFF	TGTGCCAGCAGCTTAGGAGTATCTAATGAAAAACTGTTTTTT
once	TRBV9	TRBD1	TRBJ2-3	CASSVTGGQPTDTQYF	TGTGCCAGCAGCGTGACAGGGGGACAACCCACAGATACGCAGTATTTT
-	TRBV5-1	-	TRBJ2-7	CASSSGLYEQYF	TGCGCCAGCAGCTCGGGGTTGTACGAGCAGTACTTC
-	TRBV4-3	-	TRBJ2-3	CASSQDEAVTDTQYF	TGCGCCAGCAGCCAAGATGAAGCGGTCACAGATACGCAGTATTTT
once	TRBV29-1	TRBD2	TRBJ2-1	CSVWGLAGNEQFF	TGCAGCGTCTGGGGACTAGCTGGTAATGAGCAGTTCTTC
-	TRBV2	-	TRBJ2-7	CASRDGNYEQYF	TGTGCCAGCAGGGACGGGAACTACGAGCAGTACTTC
-	TRBV19	-	TRBJ1-4	CASSILRGVTEKLFF	TGTGCCAGTAGTATCTTAAGGGGTGTTACTGAAAAACTGTTTTTT
-	TRBV27	-	TRBJ2-3	CASSARDTQYF	TGTGCCAGCAGTGCTAGAGATACGCAGTATTTT
-	TRBV19	TRBD1	TRBJ2-7	CASSGQGYEQYF	TGTGCCAGTTCCGGACAGGGCTACGAGCAGTACTTC